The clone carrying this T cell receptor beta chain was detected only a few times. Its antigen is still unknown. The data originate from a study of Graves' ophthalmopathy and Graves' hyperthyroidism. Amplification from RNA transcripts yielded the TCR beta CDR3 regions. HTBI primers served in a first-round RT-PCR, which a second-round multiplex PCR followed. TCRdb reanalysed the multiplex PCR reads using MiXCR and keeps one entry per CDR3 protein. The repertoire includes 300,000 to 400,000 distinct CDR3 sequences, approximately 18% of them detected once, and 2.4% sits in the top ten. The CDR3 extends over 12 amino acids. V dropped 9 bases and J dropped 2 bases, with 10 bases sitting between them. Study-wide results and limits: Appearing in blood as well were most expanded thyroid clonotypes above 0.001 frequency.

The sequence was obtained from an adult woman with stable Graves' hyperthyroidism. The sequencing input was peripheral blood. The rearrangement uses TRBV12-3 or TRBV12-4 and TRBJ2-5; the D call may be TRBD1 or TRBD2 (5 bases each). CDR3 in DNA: TGTGCCAGTGGGACCACACAAGAGACCCAGTACTTC. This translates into CASGTTQETQYF.